This TCR beta chain was identified during a study of shared clonotypes between healthy human individuals. Study at large: Each donor had three CD4 naive, three CD4 memory, two CD8 naive and one CD8 memory plate.

Measured with immunoSEQ multiplex PCR; TCRdb has only the in-frame clones, and not every one. Among around 1.9 million clones listed, 85% to 95% were seen once. This CDR3 comprises 16 residues. Trimming at V came to 0 bases and at J to 8 bases, leaving 10 bases not matched to a gene. Germline CDR1 MGHRA, CDR2 YSYEKL. Naive CD8 cells comprised CD45RO-negative, CCR7-positively selected cells, excluding terminally differentiated effector memory CD45RA+ cells. Every donor, a Caucasian adult, lived in Nashville, Tennessee. The rearrangement joins TRBV4-1 to TRBJ2-1; TRBD2 matches at 7 bases. Specimen: naive CD8+ T cells from PBMCs. The clonotype originates from a man younger than 35 in good health. Some clones in this sample may be carry-over from other donors' samples. The CDR3 protein is CASSQEGEGVGDEQFF. CDR3 sequence (DNA): TGCGCCAGCAGCCAAGAGGGGGAGGGAGTCGGCGATGAGCAGTTCTTC.